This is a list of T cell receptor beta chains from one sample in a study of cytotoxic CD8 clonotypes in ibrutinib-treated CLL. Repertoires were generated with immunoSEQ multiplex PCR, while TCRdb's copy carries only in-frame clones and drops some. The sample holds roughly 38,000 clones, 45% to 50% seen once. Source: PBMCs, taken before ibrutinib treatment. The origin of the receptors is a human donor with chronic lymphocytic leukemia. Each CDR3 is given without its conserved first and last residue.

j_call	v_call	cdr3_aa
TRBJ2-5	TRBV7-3	ASSLFLQETQY
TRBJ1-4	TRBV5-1	ASSLSRGTGNEKLF
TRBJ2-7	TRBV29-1	SVRDRNYEQY
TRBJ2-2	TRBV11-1	ASSFQGFTGELF
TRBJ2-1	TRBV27	ASKAGAFYNEQF
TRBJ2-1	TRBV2	ASRRQGAALGDEQF
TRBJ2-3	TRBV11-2	ASSLGPGETDTQY
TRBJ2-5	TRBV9	ASSVVGLGETQY
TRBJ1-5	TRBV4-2	ASSQEISNQPQH
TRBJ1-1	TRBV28	ASGAITQGARTEAF
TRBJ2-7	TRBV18	ASSGDSSYEQY
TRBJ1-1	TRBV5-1	ASSYTGGNTEAF
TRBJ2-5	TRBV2	ASSSLGLEETQY
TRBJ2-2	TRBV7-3	ASSPLLRGSHTGELF
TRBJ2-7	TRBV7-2	ASSETGTGGSYEQY
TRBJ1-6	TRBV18	ASSPGTFNSPLH
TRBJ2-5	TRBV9	ASSVGGELQETQY
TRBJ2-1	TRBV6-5	ASSWAGPSRYNEQF
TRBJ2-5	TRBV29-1	SVVGPLGTQY
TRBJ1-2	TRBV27	ASSLLAGNYGYT
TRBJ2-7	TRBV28	ASRLQGGASYEQY